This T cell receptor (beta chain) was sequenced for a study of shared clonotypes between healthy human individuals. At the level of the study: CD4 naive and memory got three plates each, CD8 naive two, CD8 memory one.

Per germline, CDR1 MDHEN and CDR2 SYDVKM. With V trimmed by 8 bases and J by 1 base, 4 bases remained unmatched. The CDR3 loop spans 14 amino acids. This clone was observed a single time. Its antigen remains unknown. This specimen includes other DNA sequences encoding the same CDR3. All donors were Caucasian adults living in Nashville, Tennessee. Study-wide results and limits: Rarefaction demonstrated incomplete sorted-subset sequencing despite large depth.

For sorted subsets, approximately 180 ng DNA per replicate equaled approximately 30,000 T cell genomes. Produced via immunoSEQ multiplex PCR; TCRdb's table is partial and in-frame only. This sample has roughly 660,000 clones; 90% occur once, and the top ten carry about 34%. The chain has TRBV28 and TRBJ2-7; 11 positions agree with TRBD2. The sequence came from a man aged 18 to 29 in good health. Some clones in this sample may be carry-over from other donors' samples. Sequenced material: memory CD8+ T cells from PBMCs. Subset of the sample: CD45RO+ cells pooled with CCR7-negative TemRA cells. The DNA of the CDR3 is TGTGCCAGCGTCTGGACTAGCGGGTCCTACGAGCAGTACTTC. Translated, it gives CASVWTSGSYEQYF.